The 11 T cell receptor beta chains reported below all come from one sample, sequenced in a study of OX40 agonist ivuxolimab in advanced cancers. The protocol was immunoSEQ multiplex PCR, while the TCRdb copy is restricted to in-frame clones and leaves out a portion. The sample yields approximately 13,000 clones, about three quarters seen once. The sample was CD4+ or CD8+ T cells sorted from blood, taken in a trial of the OX40 agonist ivuxolimab. All receptors come from an adult with an advanced solid tumor such as melanoma, head and neck, liver or kidney cancer.

The chain uses TRBV5-6 and TRBJ2-3; TRBD1 matches 8 bases. Germline-derived CDR1 and CDR2 are SGHDT and YYEEEE. The CDR3 contains 15 residues. V lost 0 bases, J lost 6 bases, and 6 bases stayed unmatched. The CDR3 region is CASSLGDRGGDTQYF. The CDR3 DNA is TGTGCCAGCAGCTTGGGTGACAGGGGAGGCGATACGCAGTATTTT.

The chain uses TRBV19 and TRBJ2-6, with D hard to call. This CDR3 comprises 15 residues. Trimming shortened V by 3 bases and J by 1 base, and 7 bases separated the two germline ends. Per the germline V gene, CDR1 is LNHDA and CDR2 is SQIVND (reference sequence). CDR3 DNA sequence: TGTGCCAGTAGTATCAAGACATCTGGGGCCAACGTCCTGACTTTC. This sequence encodes CASSIKTSGANVLTF.

The CDR3 DNA is TGTGCCAGTAGTATAGGGTCCGGAACAGGTGGGTACAATGAGCAGTTCTTC. Its protein is CASSIGSGTGGYNEQFF. This chain joins TRBV19 and TRBJ2-1; maybe TRBD1 (5 bases). This CDR3 has 17 amino acids. Germline V gives CDR1 LNHDA, CDR2 SQIVND (reference sequence). The ends were cut back, 1 base at V and 4 bases at J, with 17 bases in the middle.

The V gene is TRBV9, the J gene TRBJ2-7; no clear D. This CDR3 is 16 amino acids long. Between the trimmed V and J ends, which lost 1 base and 3 bases, there was a span of 17 bases. Germline values: CDR1 SGDLS, CDR2 YYNGEE. Here the CDR3 reads CASSVNPARLVYEQYF. The DNA for the CDR3 is TGTGCCAGCAGCGTAAACCCAGCCCGATTGGTCTACGAGCAGTACTTC.

The chain uses TRBV7-2 and TRBJ2-7; D possibly uses TRBD1 or TRBD2 (5 bases each). Germline V gene data show CDR1 as SGHTA and CDR2 as FQGNSA. V lost 1 base and J lost 5, with 12 bases in between. The CDR3 sequence is 14 residues long. For the CDR3, the DNA is TGTGCCAGCAGCTTAGACGGGACCCTAGACGAGCAGTACTTC. Translated: CASSLDGTLDEQYF. The whole variable domain, filled in from reference TRBV7-2 and TRBJ2-7, reads GAGVSQSPSNKVTEKGKDVELRCDPISGHTALYWYRQSLGQGLEFLIYFQGNSAPDKSGLPSDRFSAERTGGSVSTLTIQRTQQEDSAVYLCASSLDGTLDEQYFGPGTRLTVT.

This chain uses TRBV6-1 with TRBJ2-7; D is ambiguous. CDR1 is MNHNS, CDR2 SASEGT, per germline. Trimming left V 1 base short and J 4 bases short, with 5 bases between. The CDR3 runs to 12 residues. The CDR3 sequence: CASSEDAYEQYF. CDR3 sequence (DNA): TGTGCCAGCAGTGAAGATGCATACGAGCAGTACTTC.

This clone came up a few times. J is TRBJ1-2 and V is TRBV5-8; D is unclear. The length of the CDR3 is 16 residues. Germline V gene sequence: CDR1 SGHTS, CDR2 YDEGEE. Trimming left V 0 bases short and J 6 bases short, with 18 bases between. CDR3 DNA sequence: TGTGCCAGCAGCTTGGCTGTTACAGCACAACCAGATGGCTACACCTTC. Protein product: CASSLAVTAQPDGYTF.

This chain joins TRBV10-3 and TRBJ1-2, with TRBD1 matching over 7 bases. The CDR3 is 13 amino acids. Germline assignment: CDR1 ENHRY and CDR2 SYGVKD. The J segment lost 4 bases and the V segment lost 10 bases, leaving 9 bases of the junction unmatched. The CDR3 DNA follows: TGTGCCACCGATGGGGACAGTGCCTATGGCTACACCTTC. Residues: CATDGDSAYGYTF.

CDR3 amino acids: CASSGRFSSTNEKLFF. CDR3 coding DNA: TGTGCCAGCAGTGGCCGATTTAGTTCAACTAATGAAAAACTGTTTTTT. V is TRBV2 and J is TRBJ1-4; no definite D call. V lost 4 bases to trimming and J lost 0 bases, with 12 bases between them. This CDR3 region has 16 residues. Germline loops: CDR1 SNHLY, CDR2 FYNNEI.

The CDR3 DNA is TGTGCCAGTAGTATCTGGGACAGTAGGAACACTGAAGCTTTCTTT. Its translation is CASSIWDSRNTEAFF. This chain uses TRBV19 with TRBJ1-1, with 7 bases fitting TRBD1. CDR3 length: 15 residues. J was trimmed by 1 base and V by 3 bases; bases with no gene match: 5. Looked up from germline, CDR1 is LNHDA and CDR2 is SQIVND (reference sequence).

There are a few counts of this clone. This chain links TRBV6-4 with TRBJ1-5; D possibly corresponds to TRBD1 (5 bases). V was cut by 0 bases and J by 8 bases, with 11 bases left in between. The CDR3 runs 14 residues. Germline CDR1 is MRHNA and CDR2 is SNTAGT. The CDR3 loop is CASSDSGDSKPQHF. The CDR3 DNA reads as TGTGCCAGCAGTGACTCGGGCGACAGTAAGCCCCAGCATTTT.